Here is one TCR beta chain with its context. Its matching antigen is unknown. The PCR employed 60 Vbeta primers together with 13 Jbeta primers. TCRdb's copy holds only in-frame clones and misses some; the assay was immunoSEQ multiplex PCR. The sample consists of about 140,000 clones, 80% of them appearing once. These data are taken from a study of cytomegalovirus exposure and HLA in healthy donors. Study observations and caveats: The productive fraction for most TCR beta V segments was about 90% or about 30% in an earlier analysis.

CDR1 and CDR2 from the germline V gene are MGHRA and YSYEKL. There are 13 residues in the CDR3. V dropped 3 bases and J dropped 3 bases, with 8 bases sitting between them. This receptor was taken from a man under 40 in good health. The J gene is TRBJ1-1, the V gene TRBV4-1, with D possibly TRBD1 on 5 matching bases. Sequenced input: PBMCs. The CDR3 DNA sequence: TGCGCCAGCAGCCACGGGGGTGACACTGAAGCTTTCTTT. Its protein is CASSHGGDTEAFF.